These 29 T cell receptor beta chains share one sample of origin, sequenced in a study of T cells after yellow fever vaccination. TCRdb recomputed calls from the 5' RACE reads with MiXCR, one row per CDR3 protein. The sample carries almost 600,000 distinct CDR3 sequences, 13% recorded once. The sequencing here drew on PBMCs, taken on the day of the yellow fever booster vaccination. The origin of the receptors is a man between 25 and 39 years old who received the YFV17D yellow fever vaccine.

The genes are TRBV20-1 and TRBJ2-4; TRBD2 aligns across 8 bases. The germline CDR1 and CDR2 sequences are DFQATT and SNEGSKA (reference sequence). The CDR3 consists of 15 residues. J was trimmed by 9 bases and V by 5 bases; bases with no gene match: 15. The CDR3 spells CSAPPFASGPSIQYF. DNA of the CDR3: TGCAGTGCTCCACCGTTTGCTAGCGGGCCAAGCATTCAGTACTTC.

As concerns this clonotype: Sequence at one end of the junction differs from germline and may be a read error. The gene calls are TRBV6-9 and TRBJ2-7, with unresolved D. CDR1 and CDR2 (germline): MNHGY, SVAAGI. The CDR3 runs to 12 residues. CDR3 protein: CATTPWSAGTWF. Written as DNA, the CDR3 is TGTGCCACCACTCCTTGGTCCGCAGGCACCTGGTTC.

This clonotype turned up a few times. The rearrangement joins TRBV3-1 to TRBJ2-7, with unresolved D. Trimming stripped 1 base from V and 6 bases from J, with 7 bases between. Germline CDR1 reads LGHDT; CDR2 reads YNNKEL (reference sequence). This CDR3 comprises 12 residues. CDR3 coding DNA: TGTGCCAGCAGCCAAGGGCCGGTCGAGCAGTACTTC. Protein sequence: CASSQGPVEQYF.

This clonotype was found a few times. The chain combines TRBV7-6 with TRBJ2-2; weak D call: TRBD2 (6 bases). Deletions cut 3 bases from V and 2 bases from J, with 16 bases between. The CDR3 totals 17 residues. Germline lookup yields CDR1 SGHVS and CDR2 FNYEAQ. Here the CDR3 DNA reads TGTGCCAGCAGCTTGTACTCCGGGAGTGGAAACACCGGGGAGCTGTTTTTT. This translates into CASSLYSGSGNTGELFF.

The rearrangement links TRBV5-1 to TRBJ2-5, with TRBD2 matching over 7 bases. This CDR3 spans 16 amino acids. Germline V gene data show CDR1 as SGHRS and CDR2 as YFSETQ. The V segment lost 3 bases and the J segment 4 bases; nucleotides outside the gene matches: 12. The CDR3 protein is CASSSAPAGAGETQYF. The CDR3 bases are TGCGCCAGCAGCTCCGCCCCGGCGGGAGCAGGAGAGACCCAGTACTTC.

This clonotype was counted between two and nine times. The chain has TRBV23-1 and TRBJ2-1, with 8 bases matching TRBD2. TRBV23-1 falls under the ORF class, with uncertain function. The V and J ends lost 6 bases and 5 bases, in that order; junction bases with no gene match: 21. The CDR3 spans 19 residues. The CDR3 here is CASSPGGASGRPSHNEQFF. The CDR3 coding sequence is TGCGCCAGCAGCCCCGGGGGGGCTAGCGGCCGACCTTCCCACAATGAGCAGTTCTTC.

The rearrangement joins TRBV7-3 to TRBJ2-1; D gene ambiguous. V dropped 5 bases and J dropped 7 bases, with 18 bases sitting between them. The germline V gene has CDR1 SGHTA and CDR2 FQGTGA. This CDR3 is 15 amino acids long. CDR3 sequence: CASSKENSFSNEQFF. The DNA for the CDR3 is TGTGCCAGCAGCAAAGAGAATAGTTTCTCTAATGAGCAGTTCTTC.

The DNA of the CDR3 is TGTGCCAGCAGCGACTCGTGGTCGCTACCCTACGAGCAGTACTTC. As protein: CASSDSWSLPYEQYF. The chain uses TRBV5-6 and TRBJ2-7; D unclear. The CDR3 covers 15 residues. CDR1 and CDR2 from the germline V gene are SGHDT and YYEEEE. V gave up 4 bases and J gave up 2 bases, with 16 bases separating them.

This clonotype was observed a few times. The J gene is TRBJ2-7, the V gene TRBV20-1, with TRBD1 matching over 7 bases. The CDR3 has 12 residues. CDR1 and CDR2 from the germline V gene are DFQATT and SNEGSKA (reference sequence). Trimming took 6 bases from V and 3 from J; bases not matched to a gene: 5. This CDR3 reads CSAEGQNYEQYF. Here the CDR3 DNA reads TGCAGTGCAGAGGGACAGAACTACGAGCAGTACTTC.

The gene calls are TRBV7-9 and TRBJ1-2, with a tentative D call TRBD1 (5 bases). The CDR3 consists of 13 residues. Germline assignment: CDR1 SEHNR and CDR2 FQNEAQ (reference sequence). Between the trimmed V and J ends, which lost 1 base and 4 bases, there was a span of 7 bases. For the CDR3, the DNA is TGTGCCAGCAGCTTAGGACAGTCCTATGGCTACACCTTC. Translating gives CASSLGQSYGYTF.

The chain carries TRBV7-2 and TRBJ2-2, with D possibly matching TRBD1 (5 bases). V dropped 5 bases and J dropped 2 bases, with 12 bases sitting between them. The germline gives CDR1 SGHTA, CDR2 FQGNSA. The CDR3 extends over 15 amino acids. CDR3 sequence (DNA): TGTGCCAGCAGCCCGAATGGACAAAACACCGGGGAGCTGTTTTTT. As protein: CASSPNGQNTGELFF.

The V and J genes are TRBV27 and TRBJ2-5; 9 bases line up with TRBD1. The CDR3 covers 15 residues. CDR1 MNHEY and CDR2 SMNVEV come from the germline V gene (reference sequence). V dropped 6 bases and J dropped 5; count of bases not matched to a gene: 10. DNA of the CDR3: TGTGCCAGCAGCTTCGGGACAGGGTTGATCGAGACCCAGTACTTC. Amino acid sequence: CASSFGTGLIETQYF.

This clonotype has more than one count but fewer than ten. The chain links TRBV30 to TRBJ2-1; TRBD2 matches at 8 bases. Unmatched junction bases numbered 8, after V lost 4 bases and J lost 6 bases. The CDR3 has 14 residues. Germline V gives CDR1 GTSNPN, CDR2 SVGIG (reference sequence). The CDR3 DNA is TGTGCCTGGACCGGGGGGGGCATTTCCAATGAGCAGTTCTTC. Its translation is CAWTGGGISNEQFF.

This clonotype was counted only a few times. This chain links TRBV6-5 with TRBJ2-5, with D perhaps TRBD1 (5 bases). Germline CDR1 reads MNHEY; CDR2 reads SVGAGI. The CDR3 is made up of 17 amino acids. Trimming took off 0 bases at V and 1 base at J, with 15 bases between the two ends. As DNA, the CDR3 is TGTGCCAGCAGTTACTCTCGACAGAGGACCTTCCAAGAGACCCAGTACTTC. This gives the protein CASSYSRQRTFQETQYF.

The V and J genes are TRBV4-3 and TRBJ2-4; no reliable D call. The V gene's germline CDR1 is LGHNA and CDR2 YSLEER. The CDR3 is 16 residues long. Between the trimmed V and J ends, which lost 0 bases and 0 bases, there was a span of 9 bases. CDR3 in DNA: TGCGCCAGCAGCCAAGAGAGACCGACAGCCAAAAACATTCAGTACTTC. It translates to CASSQERPTAKNIQYF.

This clonotype turned up a few times. The gene calls are TRBV5-1 and TRBJ1-5, with a weak D call TRBD1 (5 bases). The CDR3 sequence is 15 residues long. The germline V and J ends were trimmed by 0 bases and 6 bases, with 13 bases remaining between them. Looked up from germline, CDR1 is SGHRS and CDR2 is YFSETQ. The CDR3 is CASSLEGTRAQPQHF. The CDR3 nucleotides read TGCGCCAGCAGCTTGGAAGGGACGCGAGCTCAGCCCCAGCATTTT.

This clonotype has just a few counts. The V call is TRBV7-9, the J call TRBJ2-7, with 8 bases fitting TRBD2. Per germline, CDR1 SEHNR and CDR2 FQNEAQ (reference sequence). The CDR3 contains 13 residues. V lost 8 bases, J lost 5 bases, and 8 bases stayed unmatched. In DNA form, the CDR3 reads TGTGCCAGCTCTAAACGGGAGGGCCACGAGCAGTACTTC. It encodes CASSKREGHEQYF.

This clonotype was seen at least ten times. V usage is TRBV12-3 or TRBV12-4 and J usage is TRBJ2-6; unclear D gene. The CDR3 runs 14 residues. With 5 bases removed from V and 0 bases from J, the gap between germline ends came to 5 bases. DNA for the CDR3: TGTGCCAGCAGTAGGAGCTCTGGGGCCAACGTCCTGACTTTC. It yields the protein CASSRSSGANVLTF.

As DNA, the CDR3 is TGTGCCAGTAGTCGACAGGGAAGAGCTTTCTTT. It codes for CASSRQGRAFF. This chain connects TRBV19 to TRBJ1-1, with TRBD1 matching 7 bases. The CDR3 covers 11 residues. The V segment lost 5 bases and the J segment 10 bases; nucleotides outside the gene matches: 4. Germline V CDR1 and CDR2: LNHDA, SQIVND (reference sequence).

This clonotype occurred a few times. This chain joins TRBV7-2 and TRBJ2-1; unclear D gene. V lost 7 bases, J lost 6 bases, and 7 bases lay in between. Germline CDR1 SGHTA, CDR2 FQGNSA. This CDR3 is built from 11 residues. CDR3 sequence reads: CASTEFNEQFF. As DNA, the CDR3 is TGTGCCAGCACCGAGTTCAATGAGCAGTTCTTC.

The genes are TRBV12-3 or TRBV12-4 and TRBJ2-3; 15 bases match TRBD2. The length of the CDR3 is 19 residues. The V segment lost 0 bases and the J segment 4 bases; nucleotides outside the gene matches: 8. The CDR3 nucleotides are TGTGCCAGCAGTTTAGCGCCGGGACTAGCGGGAGGTATAGCAGATACGCAGTATTTT. This translates into CASSLAPGLAGGIADTQYF.

The genes are TRBV27 and TRBJ2-1; D unresolved. Germline V gene lookup returns CDR1 MNHEY and CDR2 SMNVEV (reference sequence). The CDR3 runs 15 residues. The V gene lost 2 bases and the J gene lost 4 bases, with 12 bases spanning the gap. DNA for the CDR3: TGTGCCAGCAGTTTAGGATCCCCCCCGTACAATGAGCAGTTCTTC. It codes for CASSLGSPPYNEQFF.

This clonotype occurred a few times. The chain recombines TRBV20-1 with TRBJ2-7, with D possibly TRBD2 on 5 matching bases. The CDR3 is 12 amino acids. Trimming shortened V by 5 bases and J by 6 bases, and 14 bases separated the two germline ends. Germline V gene sequence: CDR1 DFQATT, CDR2 SNEGSKA (reference sequence). For the CDR3, the DNA is TGCAGTGCTGCTCTAGACTACGGCGAGCAGTACTTC. Its protein product is CSAALDYGEQYF.

This chain uses TRBV7-2 with TRBJ2-7, with D unresolved. The CDR3 is 13 amino acids. CDR1 is SGHTA, CDR2 FQGNSA, per germline. Trimming left V 5 bases short and J 5 bases short, with 13 bases between. The chain's CDR3 is CASSRSPRDEQYF. The CDR3, as DNA: TGTGCCAGCAGCCGCTCGCCTAGGGACGAGCAGTACTTC.

V and J are TRBV7-2 and TRBJ1-1; the D gene is possibly TRBD1 (5 bases). The CDR3 extends over 15 amino acids. The V gene lost 3 bases and the J gene lost 3 bases, with 14 bases spanning the gap. Germline CDR1 is SGHTA and CDR2 is FQGNSA. This CDR3 reads CASSLVRGEYTEAFF. The CDR3, as DNA: TGTGCCAGCAGCTTGGTGCGGGGCGAGTACACTGAAGCTTTCTTT.

The chain employs TRBV12-3 or TRBV12-4 and TRBJ1-6; D is ambiguous. Between the trimmed V and J ends, which lost 5 bases and 9 bases, there was a span of 8 bases. This CDR3 contains 12 residues. The CDR3 sequence: CASSPPGSPLHF. The CDR3 bases are TGTGCCAGCAGTCCACCGGGTTCACCCCTCCACTTT.

A few counts support this clonotype. V gene TRBV20-1 combines with J gene TRBJ2-3; TRBD2 is a possible D gene (5 bases). CDR3 size: 15 residues. The ends were cut back, 0 bases at V and 5 bases at J, with 15 bases in the middle. CDR1 DFQATT and CDR2 SNEGSKA come from the germline V gene (reference sequence). The CDR3 region has the DNA TGCAGTGCTAGAGACGGCGTGCGGGCGAGAGATACGCAGTATTTT. It codes for CSARDGVRARDTQYF.

This clonotype has ten or more counts. The chain couples TRBV20-1 to TRBJ2-5; 10 bases are a match to TRBD2. With 5 bases clipped from V and 5 bases from J, the junction kept 14 bases outside the gene matches. The germline gives CDR1 DFQATT, CDR2 SNEGSKA (reference sequence). There are 16 residues in the CDR3. The DNA of the CDR3 is TGCAGTGCTCCCGCCTATTCTAGCGGGAGCGTCGAGACCCAGTACTTC. Encoded protein: CSAPAYSSGSVETQYF.

The chain couples TRBV4-3 to TRBJ1-4, with no clear D. Germline values: CDR1 LGHNA, CDR2 YSLEER. V lost 4 bases and J lost 2, with 14 bases in between. This CDR3 spans 16 amino acids. The CDR3 DNA reads TGCGCCAGCAGCCCACGGATTAGGATGACTAATGAAAAACTGTTTTTT. The encoded protein is CASSPRIRMTNEKLFF.